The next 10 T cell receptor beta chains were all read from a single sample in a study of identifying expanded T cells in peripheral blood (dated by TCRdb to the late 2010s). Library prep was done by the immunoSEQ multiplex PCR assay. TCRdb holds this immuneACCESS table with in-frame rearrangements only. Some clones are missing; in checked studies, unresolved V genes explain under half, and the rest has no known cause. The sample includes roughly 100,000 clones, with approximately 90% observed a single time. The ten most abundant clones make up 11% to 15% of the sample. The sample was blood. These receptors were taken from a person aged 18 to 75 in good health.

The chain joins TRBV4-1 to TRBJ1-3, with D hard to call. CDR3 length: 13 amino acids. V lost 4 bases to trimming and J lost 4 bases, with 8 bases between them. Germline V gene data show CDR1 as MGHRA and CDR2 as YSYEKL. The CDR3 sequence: CASSPLTGNTIYF. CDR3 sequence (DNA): TGCGCCAGCAGCCCCCTCACCGGAAACACCATATATTTT.

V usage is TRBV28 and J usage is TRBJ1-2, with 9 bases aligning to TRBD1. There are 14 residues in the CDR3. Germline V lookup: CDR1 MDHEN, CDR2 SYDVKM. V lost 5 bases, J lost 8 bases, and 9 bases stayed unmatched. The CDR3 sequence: CASSGGDRVEGYTF. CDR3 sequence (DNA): TGTGCCAGCAGTGGGGGGGACAGGGTTGAGGGCTACACCTTC.

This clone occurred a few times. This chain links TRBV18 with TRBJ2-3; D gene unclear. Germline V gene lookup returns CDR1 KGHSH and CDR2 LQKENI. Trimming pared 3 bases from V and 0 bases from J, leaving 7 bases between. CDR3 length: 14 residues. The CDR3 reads CASSPGRSTDTQYF. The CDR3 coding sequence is TGTGCCAGCTCACCGGGCAGAAGCACAGATACGCAGTATTTT.

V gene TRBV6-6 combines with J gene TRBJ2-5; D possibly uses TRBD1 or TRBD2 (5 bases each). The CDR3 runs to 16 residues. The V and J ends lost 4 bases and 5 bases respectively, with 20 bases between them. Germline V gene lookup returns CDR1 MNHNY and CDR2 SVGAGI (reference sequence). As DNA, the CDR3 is TGTGCCAGCAGTTCACGGGACCCCGAAGGGTGGGAGACCCAGTACTTC. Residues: CASSSRDPEGWETQYF.

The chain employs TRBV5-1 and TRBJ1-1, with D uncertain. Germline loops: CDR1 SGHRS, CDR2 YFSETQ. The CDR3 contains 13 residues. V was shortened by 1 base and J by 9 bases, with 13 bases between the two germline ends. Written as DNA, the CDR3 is TGCGCCAGCAGCTTGTCTTCGGGGTCAAAAGCTTTCTTT. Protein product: CASSLSSGSKAFF.

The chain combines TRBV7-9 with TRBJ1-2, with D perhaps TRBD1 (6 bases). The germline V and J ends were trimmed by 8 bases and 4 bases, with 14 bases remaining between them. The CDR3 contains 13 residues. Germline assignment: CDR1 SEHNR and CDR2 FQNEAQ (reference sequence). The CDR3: CASAESGAYGYTF. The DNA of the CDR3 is TGTGCCAGCGCCGAGTCAGGGGCCTATGGCTACACCTTC.

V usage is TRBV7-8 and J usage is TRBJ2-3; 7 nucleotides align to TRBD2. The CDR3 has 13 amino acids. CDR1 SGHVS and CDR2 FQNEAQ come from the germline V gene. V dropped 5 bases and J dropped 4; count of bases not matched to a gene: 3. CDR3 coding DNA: TGTGCCAGCAGCCATAGCGGGTCAGATACGCAGTATTTT. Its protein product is CASSHSGSDTQYF.

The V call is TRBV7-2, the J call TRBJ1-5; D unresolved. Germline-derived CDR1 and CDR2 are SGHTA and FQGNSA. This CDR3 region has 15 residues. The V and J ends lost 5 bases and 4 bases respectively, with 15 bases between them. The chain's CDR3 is CASSPQIVENQPQHF. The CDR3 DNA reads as TGTGCCAGCAGCCCGCAGATAGTAGAGAATCAGCCCCAGCATTTT.

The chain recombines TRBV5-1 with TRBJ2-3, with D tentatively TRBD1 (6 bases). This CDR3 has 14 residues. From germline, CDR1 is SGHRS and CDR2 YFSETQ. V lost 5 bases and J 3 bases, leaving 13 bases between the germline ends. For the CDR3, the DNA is TGCGCCAGCAGGTCGTTTGGGACAACAGATACGCAGTATTTT. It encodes CASRSFGTTDTQYF.

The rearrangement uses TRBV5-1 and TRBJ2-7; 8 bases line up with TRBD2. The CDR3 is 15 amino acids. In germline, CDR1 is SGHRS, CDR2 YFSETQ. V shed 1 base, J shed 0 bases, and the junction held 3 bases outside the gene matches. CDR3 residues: CASSLLAGSSYEQYF. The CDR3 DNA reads TGCGCCAGCAGCTTGCTAGCGGGTAGCTCCTACGAGCAGTACTTC.